The clone carrying this T cell receptor (beta chain) has more than one count but fewer than ten. What it binds is not known. This specimen comes from a study of T-cell memory formation after mild COVID-19. Findings of the study overall: Some clones that responded turned up in pre-infection memory, which suggests that cross-reactive memory joined in. Day 15 to 85 contractors were CD4/CD8 balanced; later expanders leaned CD4+.

Constant-segment primers served in 5'RACE that generated TCR alpha and TCR beta cDNA libraries bearing sample barcodes and UMIs. TCRdb independently ran MiXCR on the 5' RACE reads; one entry per CDR3 protein. The sample has 200,000 to 300,000 distinct CDR3 sequences, approximately 9% seen once. Germline V CDR1 and CDR2: SGHAT, FQNNGV. Unmatched junction bases numbered 15, after V lost 4 bases and J lost 3 bases. There are 17 residues in the CDR3. Sequenced input: PBMCs or a T cell subset sorted from them (not recorded which). This TCR was sampled from a man younger than 30 who had mild COVID-19 (a few samples of this study predate the infection). Cell type and time point are not known. V is TRBV11-2 and J is TRBJ2-7; 7 bases match TRBD1. For the CDR3, the DNA is TGTGCCAGCAGCTCATTAGGTGGCAGGGGGAATTTCTACGAGCAGTACTTC. Translated: CASSSLGGRGNFYEQYF.